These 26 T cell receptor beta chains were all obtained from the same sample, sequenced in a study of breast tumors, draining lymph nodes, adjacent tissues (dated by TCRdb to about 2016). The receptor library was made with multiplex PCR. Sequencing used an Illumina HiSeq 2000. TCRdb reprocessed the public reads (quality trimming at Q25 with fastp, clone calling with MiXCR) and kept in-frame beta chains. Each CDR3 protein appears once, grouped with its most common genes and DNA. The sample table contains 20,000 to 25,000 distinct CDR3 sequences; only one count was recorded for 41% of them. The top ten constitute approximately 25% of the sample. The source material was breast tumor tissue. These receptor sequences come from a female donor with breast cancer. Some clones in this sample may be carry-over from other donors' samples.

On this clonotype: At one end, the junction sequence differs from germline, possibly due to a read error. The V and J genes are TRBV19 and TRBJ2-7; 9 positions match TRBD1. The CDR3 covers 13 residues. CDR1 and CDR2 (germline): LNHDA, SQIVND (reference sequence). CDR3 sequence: CASSARTGVEQHF. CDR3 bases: TGCGCCAGTAGTGCCCGGACAGGGGTCGAGCAGCACTTC.

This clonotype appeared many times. CDR3 in amino acids: CASSPTSRNQETQYF. Written as DNA, the CDR3 is TGTGCCAGCAGTCCGACCTCGAGAAACCAAGAGACCCAGTACTTC. The V gene is TRBV27, the J gene TRBJ2-5; D is undetermined. This CDR3 contains 15 residues. Germline assignment: CDR1 MNHEY and CDR2 SMNVEV (reference sequence). Trimming removed 5 bases from V and 0 bases from J, with 13 bases in between.

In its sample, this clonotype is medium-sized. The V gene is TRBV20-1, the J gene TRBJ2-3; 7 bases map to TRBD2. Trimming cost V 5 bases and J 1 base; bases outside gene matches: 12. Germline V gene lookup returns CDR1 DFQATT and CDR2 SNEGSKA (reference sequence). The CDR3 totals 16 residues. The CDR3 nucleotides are TGCAGTGCTCCCCTCGACAGCGGGACGGGCACAGATACGCAGTATTTT. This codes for CSAPLDSGTGTDTQYF.

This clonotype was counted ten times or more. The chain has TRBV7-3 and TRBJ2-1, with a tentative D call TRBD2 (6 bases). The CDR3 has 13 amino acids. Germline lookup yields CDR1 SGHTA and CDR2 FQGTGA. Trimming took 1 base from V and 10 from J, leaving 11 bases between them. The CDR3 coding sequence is TGTGCCAGCAGCTTAAGGGAGGCGGGAGAGCAGTTCTTC. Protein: CASSLREAGEQFF.

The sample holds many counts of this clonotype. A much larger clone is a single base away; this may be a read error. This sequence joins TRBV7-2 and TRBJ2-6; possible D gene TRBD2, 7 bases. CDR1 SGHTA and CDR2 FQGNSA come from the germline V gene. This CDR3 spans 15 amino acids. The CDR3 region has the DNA TGTGCCAGCAGCTGGGGGGGCGCAGGGGCCAACGTCCTGCCTTTC. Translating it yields CASSWGGAGANVLPF.

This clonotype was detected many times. The CDR3 DNA reads TGTGCCAGCAGCGTAGCCCCGGACAGGGCGGCCGAGCAGTACTTC. It specifies CASSVAPDRAAEQYF. This chain uses TRBV9 with TRBJ2-7, with TRBD1 matching over 8 bases. Germline V gives CDR1 SGDLS, CDR2 YYNGEE. The CDR3 runs 15 residues. Losses at the gene ends were 0 bases for V and 6 bases for J; bases not matched to a gene: 8.

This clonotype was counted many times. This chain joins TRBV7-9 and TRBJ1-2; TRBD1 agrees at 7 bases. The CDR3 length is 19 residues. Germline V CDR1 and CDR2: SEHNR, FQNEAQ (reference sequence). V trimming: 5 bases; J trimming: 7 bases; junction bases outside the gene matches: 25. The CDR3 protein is CASSPLGGRRLHQGGGYTF. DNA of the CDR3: TGTGCCAGCAGCCCACTTGGGGGACGACGACTCCACCAGGGGGGTGGCTACACCTTC.

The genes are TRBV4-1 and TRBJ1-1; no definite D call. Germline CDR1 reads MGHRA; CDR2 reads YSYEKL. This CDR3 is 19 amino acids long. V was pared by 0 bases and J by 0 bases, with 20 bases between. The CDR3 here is CASSQDNPLWLFLNTEAFF. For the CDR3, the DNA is TGCGCCAGCAGCCAAGATAACCCGCTTTGGCTATTCCTGAACACTGAAGCTTTCTTT.

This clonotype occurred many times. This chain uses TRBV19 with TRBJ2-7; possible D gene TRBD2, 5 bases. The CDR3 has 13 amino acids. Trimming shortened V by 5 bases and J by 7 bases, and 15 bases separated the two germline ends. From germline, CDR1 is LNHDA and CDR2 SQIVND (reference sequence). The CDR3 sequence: CASSLGWSGEQYF. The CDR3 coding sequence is TGTGCCAGTAGTCTCGGCTGGTCGGGGGAGCAGTACTTC.

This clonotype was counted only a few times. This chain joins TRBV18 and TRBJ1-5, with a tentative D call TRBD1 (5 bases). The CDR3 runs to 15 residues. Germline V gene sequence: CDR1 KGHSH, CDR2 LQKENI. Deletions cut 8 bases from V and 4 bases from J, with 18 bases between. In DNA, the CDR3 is TGTGCCAGCGGCTATTCCGGGGGACGGAATCAGCCCCAGCATTTT. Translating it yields CASGYSGGRNQPQHF.

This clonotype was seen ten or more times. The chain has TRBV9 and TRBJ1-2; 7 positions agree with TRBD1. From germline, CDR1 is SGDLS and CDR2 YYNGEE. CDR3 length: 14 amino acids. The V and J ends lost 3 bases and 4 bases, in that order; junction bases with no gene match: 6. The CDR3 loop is CASSARGGSYGYTF. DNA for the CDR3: TGTGCCAGCAGCGCCAGGGGGGGGTCCTATGGCTACACCTTC.

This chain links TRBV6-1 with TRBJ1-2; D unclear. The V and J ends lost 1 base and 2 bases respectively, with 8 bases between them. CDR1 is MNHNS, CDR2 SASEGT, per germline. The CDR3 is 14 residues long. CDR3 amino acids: CASSEGSANYGYTF. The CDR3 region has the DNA TGTGCCAGCAGTGAAGGTTCAGCCAACTATGGCTACACCTTC.

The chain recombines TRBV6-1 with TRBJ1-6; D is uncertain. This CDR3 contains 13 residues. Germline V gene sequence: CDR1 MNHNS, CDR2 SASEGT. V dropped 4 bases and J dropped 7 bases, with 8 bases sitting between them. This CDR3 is CASSAGNNSPLHF. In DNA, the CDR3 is TGTGCCAGCAGTGCTGGAAACAATTCACCCCTCCACTTT.

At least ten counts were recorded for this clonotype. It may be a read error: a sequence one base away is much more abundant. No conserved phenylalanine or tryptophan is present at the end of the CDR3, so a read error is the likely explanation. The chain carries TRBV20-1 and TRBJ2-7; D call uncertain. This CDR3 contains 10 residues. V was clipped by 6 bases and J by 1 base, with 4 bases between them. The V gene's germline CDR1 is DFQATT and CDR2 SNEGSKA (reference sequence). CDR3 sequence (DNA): TGCAGTGCCCAATCCTACGAGCAGTACTCC. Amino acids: CSAQSYEQYS.

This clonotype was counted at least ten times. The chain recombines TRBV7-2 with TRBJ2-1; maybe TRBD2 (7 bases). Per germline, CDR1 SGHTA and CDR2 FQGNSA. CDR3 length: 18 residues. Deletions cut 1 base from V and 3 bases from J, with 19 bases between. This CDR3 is CASSLGPWGGGGYNEQFF. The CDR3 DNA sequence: TGTGCCAGCAGCTTAGGCCCGTGGGGGGGAGGGGGCTACAATGAGCAGTTCTTC.

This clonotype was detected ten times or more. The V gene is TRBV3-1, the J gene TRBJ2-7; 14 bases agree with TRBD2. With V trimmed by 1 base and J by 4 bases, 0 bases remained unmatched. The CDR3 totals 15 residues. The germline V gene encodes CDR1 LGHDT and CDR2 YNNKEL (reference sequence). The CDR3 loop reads CASSQGTSGRYEQYF. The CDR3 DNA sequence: TGTGCCAGCAGCCAAGGGACTAGCGGGAGGTACGAGCAGTACTTC.

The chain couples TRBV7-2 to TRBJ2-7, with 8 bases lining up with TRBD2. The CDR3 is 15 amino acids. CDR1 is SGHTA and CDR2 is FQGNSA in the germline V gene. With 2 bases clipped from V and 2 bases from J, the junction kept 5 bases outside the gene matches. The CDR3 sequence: CASSLSSGQTYEQYF. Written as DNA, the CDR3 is TGTGCCAGCAGCTTATCTAGCGGGCAGACCTACGAGCAGTACTTC.

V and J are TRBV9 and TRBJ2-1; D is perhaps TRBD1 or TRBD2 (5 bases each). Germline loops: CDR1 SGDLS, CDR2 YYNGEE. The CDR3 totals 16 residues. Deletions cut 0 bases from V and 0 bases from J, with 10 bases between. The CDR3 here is CASSVDAGSSYNEQFF. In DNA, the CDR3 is TGTGCCAGCAGCGTAGATGCAGGGAGCTCCTACAATGAGCAGTTCTTC.

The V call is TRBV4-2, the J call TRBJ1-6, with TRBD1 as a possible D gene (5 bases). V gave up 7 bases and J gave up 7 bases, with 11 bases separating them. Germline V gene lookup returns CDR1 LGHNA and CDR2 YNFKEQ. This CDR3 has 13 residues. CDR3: CASTGGRNSPLHF. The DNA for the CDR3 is TGTGCCAGCACTGGGGGGAGGAATTCACCCCTCCACTTT.

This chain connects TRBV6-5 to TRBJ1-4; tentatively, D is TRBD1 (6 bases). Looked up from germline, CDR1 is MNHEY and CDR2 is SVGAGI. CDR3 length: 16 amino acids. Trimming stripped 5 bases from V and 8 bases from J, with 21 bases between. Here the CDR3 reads CASSPSGGRLGEKLFF. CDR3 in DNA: TGTGCCAGCAGTCCGTCCGGGGGGCGCTTAGGAGAAAAACTGTTTTTT.

The CDR3 region is CASSQVRGGKSSGANVLTF. The CDR3 DNA reads as TGTGCCAGCAGCCAAGTTAGAGGGGGTAAAAGCTCTGGGGCCAACGTCCTGACTTTC. The chain recombines TRBV3-1 with TRBJ2-6; the D gene is possibly TRBD1 (6 bases). Germline CDR1 reads LGHDT; CDR2 reads YNNKEL (reference sequence). This CDR3 has 19 amino acids. V was trimmed by 1 base and J by 0 bases, leaving 16 bases between them.

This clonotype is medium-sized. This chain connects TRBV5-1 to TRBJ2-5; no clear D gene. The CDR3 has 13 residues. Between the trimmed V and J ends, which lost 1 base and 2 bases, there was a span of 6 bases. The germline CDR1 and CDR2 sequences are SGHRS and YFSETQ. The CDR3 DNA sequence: TGCGCCAGCAGCTTGCCTCCACAAGAGACCCAGTACTTC. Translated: CASSLPPQETQYF.

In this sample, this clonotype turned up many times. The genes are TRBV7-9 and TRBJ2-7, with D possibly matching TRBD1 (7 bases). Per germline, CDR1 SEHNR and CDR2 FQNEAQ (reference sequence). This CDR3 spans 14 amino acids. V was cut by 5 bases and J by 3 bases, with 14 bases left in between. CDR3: CASSPRQGGYEQYF. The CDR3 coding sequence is TGTGCCAGCAGCCCCCGGCAGGGGGGCTACGAGCAGTACTTC.

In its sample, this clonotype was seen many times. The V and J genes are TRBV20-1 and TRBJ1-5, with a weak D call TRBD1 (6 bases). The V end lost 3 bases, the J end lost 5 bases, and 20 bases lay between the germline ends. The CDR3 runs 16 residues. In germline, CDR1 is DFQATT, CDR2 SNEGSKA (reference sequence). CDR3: CSARDAGKGGDQPQHF. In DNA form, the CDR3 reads TGCAGTGCTAGGGATGCGGGAAAGGGGGGGGATCAGCCCCAGCATTTT.

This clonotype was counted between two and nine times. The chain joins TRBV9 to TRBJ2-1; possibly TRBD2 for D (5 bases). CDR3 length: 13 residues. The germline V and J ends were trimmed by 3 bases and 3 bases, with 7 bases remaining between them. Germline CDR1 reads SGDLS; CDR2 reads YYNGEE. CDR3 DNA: TGTGCCAGCAGCGCCGGGGTCTACAATGAGCAGTTCTTC. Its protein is CASSAGVYNEQFF.

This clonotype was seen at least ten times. The CDR3 sequence is CSASGPYNEQFF. The CDR3 DNA sequence: TGCAGTGCTAGCGGCCCCTACAATGAGCAGTTCTTC. The chain combines TRBV20-1 with TRBJ2-1, with no clear D. CDR1 and CDR2 (germline): DFQATT, SNEGSKA (reference sequence). The CDR3 runs to 12 residues. The V gene lost 3 bases and the J gene lost 2 bases, with 5 bases spanning the gap.